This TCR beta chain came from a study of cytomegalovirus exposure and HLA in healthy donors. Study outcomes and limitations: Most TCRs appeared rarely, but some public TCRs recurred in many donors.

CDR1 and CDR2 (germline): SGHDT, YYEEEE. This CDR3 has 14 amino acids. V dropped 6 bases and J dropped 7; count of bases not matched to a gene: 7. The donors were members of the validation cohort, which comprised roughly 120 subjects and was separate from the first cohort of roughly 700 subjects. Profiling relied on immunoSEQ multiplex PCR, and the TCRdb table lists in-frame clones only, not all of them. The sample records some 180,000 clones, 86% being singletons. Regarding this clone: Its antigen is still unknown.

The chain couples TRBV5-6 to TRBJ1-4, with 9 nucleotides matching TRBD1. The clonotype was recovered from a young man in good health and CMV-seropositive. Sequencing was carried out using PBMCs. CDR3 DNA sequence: TGTGCCAGCACCATCCTGGACAGGGGTGAAAAACTGTTTTTT. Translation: CASTILDRGEKLFF.